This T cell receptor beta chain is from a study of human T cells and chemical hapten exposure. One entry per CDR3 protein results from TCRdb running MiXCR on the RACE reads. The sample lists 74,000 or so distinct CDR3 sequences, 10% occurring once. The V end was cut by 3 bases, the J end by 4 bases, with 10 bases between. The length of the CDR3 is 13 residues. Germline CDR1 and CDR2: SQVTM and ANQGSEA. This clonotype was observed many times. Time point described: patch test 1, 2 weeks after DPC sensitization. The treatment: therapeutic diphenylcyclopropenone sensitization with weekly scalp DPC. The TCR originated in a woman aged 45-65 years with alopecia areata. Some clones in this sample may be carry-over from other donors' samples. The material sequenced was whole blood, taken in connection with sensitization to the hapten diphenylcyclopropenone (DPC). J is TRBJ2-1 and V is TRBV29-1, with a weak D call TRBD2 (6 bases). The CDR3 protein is CSVDRDLYNEQFF. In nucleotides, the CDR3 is TGCAGCGTTGACAGGGACTTGTACAATGAGCAGTTCTTC.